The clone carrying this T cell receptor beta chain occurred many times. The TCRbeta library was prepared with unique molecular identifiers. TCRdb re-called the PCR reads through MiXCR, storing one row per CDR3 protein. Here the sample spans some 640,000 distinct CDR3 sequences, roughly 15% being singletons. The data are from a study of T-cell reconstitution after alpha-beta-depleted transplantation in children. Germline loops: CDR1 DFQATT, CDR2 SNEGSKA (reference sequence). The germline V and J ends were trimmed by 3 bases and 0 bases, with 12 bases remaining between them. This CDR3 comprises 15 residues.

The specimen was PBMCs from the stem cell graft donor, collected from the stem cell graft. The V gene is TRBV20-1, the J gene TRBJ2-1; D gene unclear. The sequence was obtained from a human donor who donated a stem cell graft to a child with acute myeloid leukemia. CDR3 region: CSASKDVSSYNEQFF. CDR3 sequence (DNA): TGCAGTGCTAGTAAAGACGTAAGCTCCTACAATGAGCAGTTCTTC.